This T cell receptor beta chain was captured by sequencing in a study of cytomegalovirus exposure and HLA in healthy donors. Study-wide context: Of all 370 or so donors who were genotyped, 81% belonged to the Caucasian-associated ancestry cluster.

This clone was detected once. It was with 60 Vbeta and 13 Jbeta primers that the PCR ran. The protocol was immunoSEQ multiplex PCR, while the TCRdb copy is restricted to in-frame clones and leaves out a portion. The data show about 130,000 clones, more than 80% seen once. Trimming shortened V by 3 bases and J by 8 bases, and 13 bases separated the two germline ends. Germline CDR1 is MNHEY and CDR2 is SMNVEV (reference sequence). The CDR3 has 14 residues. This chain connects TRBV27 to TRBJ1-4, with D maybe TRBD1 (6 bases). This TCR came from a man in his forties or fifties in good health and CMV-seronegative. Material: PBMCs. The CDR3 loop reads CASSLKGVREKLFF. In DNA form, the CDR3 reads TGTGCCAGCAGTTTGAAGGGGGTAAGGGAAAAACTGTTTTTT.